Listed below are T cell receptor beta chains from one sample, sequenced in a study of blood T cell repertoires in COVID-19. TCRdb keeps only in-frame clones here, not all; method: immunoSEQ multiplex PCR. The sample consists of approximately 210,000 clones, around 83% of them appearing once. Source material: peripheral blood. The source of these receptors is a woman aged 45 to 65 with acute or convalescent COVID-19. Each CDR3 is given with its conserved first and last residue. D genes are given only for firm matches. Some rows have no size entry. The others give once, few or many, or a class for an expanded clone.

clone_size | j_call | d_call | cdr3_length | v_call | cdr3_aa | cdr3_nt
- | TRBJ2-7 | TRBD2 | 17 | TRBV4-1 | CASSQDEDSGRTYEQYF | TGCGCCAGCAGCCAAGACGAGGATAGCGGGAGAACCTACGAGCAGTACTTC
few | TRBJ2-6 | - | 16 | TRBV24-1 | CATSDFSETGANVLTF | TGTGCCACCAGTGATTTTAGCGAGACTGGGGCCAACGTCCTGACTTTC
- | TRBJ2-5 | - | 12 | TRBV12-3/TRBV12-4 | CASSTGGETQYF | TGTGCCAGCAGCACTGGAGGAGAGACCCAGTACTTC
- | TRBJ2-3 | - | 15 | TRBV4-1 | CASSQDRTFTDTQYF | TGCGCCAGCAGCCAAGATCGAACTTTCACAGATACGCAGTATTTT
- | TRBJ1-2 | TRBD1 | 14 | TRBV5-4 | CASSLDRGVGGYTF | TGTGCCAGCAGCTTGGACAGGGGAGTAGGGGGCTACACCTTC
- | TRBJ2-1 | TRBD2 | 14 | TRBV25-1 | CASSEVGTRNEQFF | TGTGCCAGCAGTGAGGTCGGGACTAGGAATGAGCAGTTCTTC
- | TRBJ2-3 | - | 15 | TRBV19 | CASSIGTRGIDTQYF | TGTGCCAGTAGTATCGGTACCCGGGGGATAGATACGCAGTATTTT
- | TRBJ1-2 | TRBD1 | 13 | TRBV11-2 | CASSNDRVNGYTF | TGTGCCAGCAGCAATGACAGGGTGAATGGCTACACCTTC
- | TRBJ2-5 | - | 15 | TRBV15 | CATSRDRGLGETQYF | TGTGCCACCAGCAGAGATCGGGGTTTGGGGGAGACCCAGTACTTC
- | TRBJ2-7 | TRBD1 | 13 | TRBV5-6 | CASSKDRAYEQYF | TGTGCCAGCAGCAAGGACAGGGCGTACGAGCAGTACTTC
- | TRBJ1-2 | TRBD1 | 15 | TRBV6-5 | CASSFTSQGAVGYTF | TGTGCCAGCAGTTTTACGTCCCAGGGGGCGGTTGGCTACACCTTC
- | TRBJ1-1 | - | 14 | TRBV9 | CASSVLTGNTEAFF | TGTGCCAGCAGCGTCCTGACAGGGAACACTGAAGCTTTCTTT
- | TRBJ2-3 | - | 14 | TRBV24-1 | CATSSQFLTDTQYF | TGTGCCACCAGTTCACAGTTTCTCACAGATACGCAGTATTTT
- | TRBJ2-7 | TRBD1 | 14 | TRBV9 | CASSAQVQGVEQYF | TGTGCCAGCAGCGCCCAAGTCCAGGGGGTCGAGCAGTACTTC
- | TRBJ2-3 | - | 16 | TRBV5-1 | CASSPTLAKATDTQYF | TGCGCCAGCAGCCCAACTCTAGCTAAAGCCACAGATACGCAGTATTTT
- | TRBJ2-1 | TRBD1 | 16 | TRBV5-1 | CASSLEGQGIWDEQFF | TGCGCCAGCAGCTTGGAGGGACAGGGTATTTGGGATGAGCAGTTCTTC
once | TRBJ2-7 | TRBD1 | 16 | TRBV6-1 | CASSEASAGGLREQYF | TGTGCCAGCAGTGAAGCCTCGGCAGGGGGCCTTAGGGAGCAGTACTTC
- | TRBJ1-1 | - | 15 | TRBV30 | CAWGGEETESDEAFF | TGTGCCTGGGGAGGAGAAGAGACAGAGAGCGACGAAGCTTTCTTT
- | TRBJ2-7 | - | 13 | TRBV5-4 | CASSLDKTYEQYF | TGTGCCAGCAGCTTAGACAAGACCTACGAGCAGTACTTC